This entry lists 8 T cell receptor beta chains sequenced from one sample in a study of cytomegalovirus exposure and HLA in healthy donors. The PCR was carried out with 60 Vbeta primers and 13 Jbeta primers. Profiling relied on immunoSEQ multiplex PCR, and the TCRdb table lists in-frame clones only, not all of them. Its table records over 100,000 clones. What was sequenced was PBMCs. The receptors here all came from a man aged 35 to 55 in good health and CMV-seropositive.

The chain is built from TRBV29-1 and TRBJ2-1; 14 nucleotides match TRBD2. CDR1 is SQVTM, CDR2 ANQGSEA, per germline. The V gene end was trimmed by 6 bases and the J gene end by 6 bases; junction bases not matched to a gene: 4. The CDR3 runs 14 residues. The CDR3 spells CSVAGTSGSNEQFF. For the CDR3, the DNA is TGCAGCGTGGCCGGGACTAGCGGGAGCAATGAGCAGTTCTTC.

The chain carries TRBV9 and TRBJ2-3; D perhaps matches TRBD2 (5 bases). The V gene lost 0 bases and the J gene lost 6 bases, with 14 bases spanning the gap. The CDR3 runs to 15 residues. Germline V gene sequence: CDR1 SGDLS, CDR2 YYNGEE. CDR3 loop: CASSVEEGAVDTQYF. In nucleotides, the CDR3 is TGTGCCAGCAGCGTAGAAGAGGGAGCGGTCGATACGCAGTATTTT.

The rearrangement uses TRBV19 and TRBJ1-6, with a weak D call TRBD1 (6 bases). The CDR3 loop spans 13 amino acids. Germline V lookup: CDR1 LNHDA, CDR2 SQIVND (reference sequence). Trimming took 7 bases from V and 10 from J, leaving 14 bases between them. CDR3 sequence: CASTPTGGSPLHF. In DNA form, the CDR3 reads TGTGCCAGTACCCCGACTGGGGGCTCACCCCTCCACTTT.

The chain recombines TRBV5-1 with TRBJ2-6; 13 nucleotides line up with TRBD2. CDR1 and CDR2 from the germline V gene are SGHRS and YFSETQ. The CDR3 has 19 residues. Trimming at V came to 4 bases and at J to 0 bases, leaving 7 bases not matched to a gene. The chain's CDR3 is CASSMGLAGMGSGANVLTF. The CDR3 bases are TGCGCCAGCAGCATGGGACTAGCGGGGATGGGCTCTGGGGCCAACGTCCTGACTTTC.

The rearrangement links TRBV5-1 to TRBJ2-5, with TRBD1 matching 11 bases. The V and J ends lost 3 bases and 3 bases, in that order; junction bases with no gene match: 4. This CDR3 contains 15 residues. Germline V gives CDR1 SGHRS, CDR2 YFSETQ. In DNA form, the CDR3 reads TGCGCCAGCAGCTCTCCGGGACAGGGGGAAGAGACCCAGTACTTC. This translates into CASSSPGQGEETQYF.

The rearrangement uses TRBV9 and TRBJ2-2; 9 nucleotides match TRBD1. The V and J ends lost 4 bases and 6 bases, in that order; junction bases with no gene match: 7. The CDR3 spans 15 residues. Germline CDR1 is SGDLS and CDR2 is YYNGEE. The CDR3 loop reads CASSRRDRASGELFF. CDR3 DNA sequence: TGTGCCAGCAGCCGACGGGACAGGGCTTCCGGGGAGCTGTTTTTT.

The chain couples TRBV5-1 to TRBJ2-2, with D perhaps TRBD2 (6 bases). The CDR3 is 15 amino acids. Trimming took off 3 bases at V and 1 base at J, with 10 bases between the two ends. Germline V gene sequence: CDR1 SGHRS, CDR2 YFSETQ. The CDR3 bases are TGCGCCAGCAGCTGGAGGGACGGGAACACCGGGGAGCTGTTTTTT. It codes for CASSWRDGNTGELFF.

Here the CDR3 reads CASSQQDREMNTEAFF. CDR3 nucleotides: TGTGCCAGCAGCCAACAAGACAGGGAGATGAACACTGAAGCTTTCTTT. The genes are TRBV28 and TRBJ1-1; 7 bases are a match to TRBD1. This CDR3 contains 16 residues. Germline CDR1 and CDR2: MDHEN and SYDVKM. V lost 6 bases and J lost 0; bases outside the gene matches: 10. The complete variable domain, with remaining parts taken from reference TRBV28 and TRBJ1-1, reads DVKVTQSSRYLVKRTGEKVFLECVQDMDHENMFWYRQDPGLGLRLIYFSYDVKMKEKGDIPEGYSVSREKKERFSLILESASTNQTSMYLCASSQQDREMNTEAFFGQGTRLTVV.